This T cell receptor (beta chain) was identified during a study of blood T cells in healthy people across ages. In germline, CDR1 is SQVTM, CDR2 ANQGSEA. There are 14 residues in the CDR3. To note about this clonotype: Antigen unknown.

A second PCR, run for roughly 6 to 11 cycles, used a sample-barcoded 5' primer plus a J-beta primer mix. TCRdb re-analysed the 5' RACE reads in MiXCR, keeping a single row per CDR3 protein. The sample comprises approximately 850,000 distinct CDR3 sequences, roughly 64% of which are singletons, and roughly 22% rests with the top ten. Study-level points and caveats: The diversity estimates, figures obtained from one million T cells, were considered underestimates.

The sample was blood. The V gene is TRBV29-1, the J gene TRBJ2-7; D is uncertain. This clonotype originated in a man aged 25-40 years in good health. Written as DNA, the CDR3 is TGCAGTGTCCAAGTGTCGGGTAATTCCTACGAGCAGTACTTC. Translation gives CSVQVSGNSYEQYF.